The 31 T cell receptor beta chains below all came from one sample that was sequenced in a study of graft-versus-host responses after intestinal transplantation. The protocol was immunoSEQ multiplex PCR, while the TCRdb copy is restricted to in-frame clones and leaves out a portion. The sample includes about 85,000 clones, around 93% seen only once; the top ten take 7% to 9.5%. No cognate antigen is known for these TCRs. The specimen comprised unstimulated CD8+ T cells sorted from spleen or lymph node cells, sampled before transplant. The receptors stem from a human donor who was the organ donor for an intestinal transplant.

This rearrangement joins TRBV27 to TRBJ2-5; 8 positions agree with TRBD1. CDR1 MNHEY and CDR2 SMNVEV come from the germline V gene (reference sequence). This CDR3 is built from 15 residues. Trimming removed 5 bases from V and 6 bases from J; junction bases left unmatched: 11. The CDR3, as DNA: TGTGCCAGCAGTATCCAGACAGGGGCGATGAAGACCCAGTACTTC. Its protein product is CASSIQTGAMKTQYF.

The V call is TRBV19, the J call TRBJ1-2, with D possibly TRBD1 on 5 matching bases. The germline CDR1 and CDR2 sequences are LNHDA and SQIVND (reference sequence). The ends were cut back, 5 bases at V and 6 bases at J, with 19 bases in the middle. The CDR3 contains 15 residues. DNA of the CDR3: TGTGCCAGTAGTGGTTGGGACCCATCAAGCGATGGCTACACCTTC. This codes for CASSGWDPSSDGYTF.

The chain combines TRBV6-5 with TRBJ1-1; D might be TRBD1 (5 bases). Between the trimmed V and J ends, which lost 3 bases and 5 bases, there was a span of 10 bases. CDR3 length equals 13 residues. Germline V gene data show CDR1 as MNHEY and CDR2 as SVGAGI. The CDR3: CASSYIRVTEAFF. In nucleotides, the CDR3 is TGTGCCAGCAGTTATATCAGGGTGACTGAAGCTTTCTTT.

This clone was recorded once. The chain joins TRBV5-1 to TRBJ2-6, with 9 bases lining up with TRBD1. CDR1 is SGHRS, CDR2 YFSETQ, per germline. Trimming took 3 bases from V and 1 from J; bases not matched to a gene: 5. The CDR3 is made up of 17 amino acids. The CDR3 sequence is CASSWDREGSGANVLTF. As DNA, the CDR3 is TGCGCCAGCAGCTGGGACAGGGAAGGGTCTGGGGCCAACGTCCTGACTTTC.

The V gene is TRBV11-2, the J gene TRBJ2-7; unclear D gene. Germline V gene lookup returns CDR1 SGHAT and CDR2 FQNNGV. The V end lost 1 base, the J end lost 2 bases, and 6 bases lay between the germline ends. This CDR3 region has 13 residues. The CDR3 nucleotides are TGTGCCAGCAGCTTAGGGCTGACCTACGAGCAGTACTTC. Encoded protein: CASSLGLTYEQYF.

The chain links TRBV6-5 to TRBJ2-3, with TRBD1 as a possible D gene (6 bases). The V gene lost 9 bases and the J gene lost 2 bases, with 15 bases spanning the gap. Germline V gene data show CDR1 as MNHEY and CDR2 as SVGAGI. The CDR3 runs 14 residues. CDR3 in amino acids: CASSRQALTDTQYF. The CDR3 DNA follows: TGTGCCAGTTCAAGACAGGCTCTCACAGATACGCAGTATTTT.

The chain recombines TRBV5-1 with TRBJ2-5; a possible D gene is TRBD2 (5 bases). CDR1 and CDR2 (germline): SGHRS, YFSETQ. There are 17 residues in the CDR3. V was shortened by 0 bases and J by 1 base, with 16 bases between the two germline ends. The CDR3 loop is CASSLVFARTFQETQYF. For the CDR3, the DNA is TGCGCCAGCAGCTTGGTATTTGCGCGGACTTTCCAAGAGACCCAGTACTTC.

The chain joins TRBV6-5 to TRBJ1-2; D gene unclear. Between the trimmed V and J ends, which lost 3 bases and 3 bases, there was a span of 14 bases. The CDR3 runs 15 residues. Germline V gives CDR1 MNHEY, CDR2 SVGAGI. CDR3 sequence (DNA): TGTGCCAGCAGTTATTTAAGAAGGGAAGACTATGGCTACACCTTC. Translated, it gives CASSYLRREDYGYTF.

The rearrangement links TRBV9 to TRBJ2-2, with D tentatively TRBD1 (5 bases). This CDR3 is 18 amino acids long. Germline loops: CDR1 SGDLS, CDR2 YYNGEE. The V end lost 0 bases, the J end lost 4 bases, and 19 bases lay between the germline ends. The CDR3 here is CASSVGGRRQQFTGELFF. CDR3 in DNA: TGTGCCAGCAGCGTAGGAGGTCGGAGACAGCAATTCACCGGGGAGCTGTTTTTT.

This rearrangement joins TRBV10-3 to TRBJ2-5; TRBD2 matches at 9 bases. V lost 3 bases to trimming and J lost 5 bases; unmatched junction nucleotides: 10. The CDR3 runs 16 residues. Germline V gene data show CDR1 as ENHRY and CDR2 as SYGVKD. The CDR3: CAISDPSGNRMETQYF. In DNA, the CDR3 is TGTGCCATCAGTGACCCTAGCGGGAATAGAATGGAGACCCAGTACTTC.

This chain's CDR3 is CASGGLSYNEQFF. CDR3 coding DNA: TGTGCCAGCGGGGGCCTGAGCTACAATGAGCAGTTCTTC. The chain carries TRBV2 and TRBJ2-1; a weak D match, TRBD1 (6 bases). The ends were cut back, 8 bases at V and 3 bases at J, with 11 bases in the middle. The CDR3 spans 13 residues. Looked up from germline, CDR1 is SNHLY and CDR2 is FYNNEI.

The chain recombines TRBV9 with TRBJ2-6, with D unresolved. The germline V gene encodes CDR1 SGDLS and CDR2 YYNGEE. V lost 2 bases and J 3 bases, leaving 9 bases between the germline ends. The CDR3 runs to 15 residues. The DNA of the CDR3 is TGTGCCAGCAGCGTCGAAGGGAATGGGGCCAACGTCCTGACTTTC. Its translation: CASSVEGNGANVLTF. The entire variable domain, with the rest obtained from reference TRBV9 and TRBJ2-6, is as follows: DSGVTQTPKHLITATGQRVTLRCSPRSGDLSVYWYQQSLDQGLQFLIQYYNGEERAKGNILERFSAQQFPDLHSELNLSSLELGDSALYFCASSVEGNGANVLTFGAGSRLTVL.

This clone came up a few times. The chain is built from TRBV27 and TRBJ2-1; 11 nucleotides line up with TRBD1. The CDR3 runs to 17 residues. V dropped 2 bases and J dropped 6; count of bases not matched to a gene: 9. CDR1 and CDR2 from the germline V gene are MNHEY and SMNVEV (reference sequence). CDR3 DNA sequence: TGTGCCAGCAGTTTACCGAACGGACAGGGGGCGCGCAATGAGCAGTTCTTC. Its protein product is CASSLPNGQGARNEQFF.

The CDR3 nucleotides are TGTGCCAGCAGCTCCTTGACGACTAGCCCTCACCTCCTCTACGAGCAGTACTTC. Protein: CASSSLTTSPHLLYEQYF. The rearrangement links TRBV11-2 to TRBJ2-7, with 7 nucleotides matching TRBD2. Germline CDR1 SGHAT, CDR2 FQNNGV. This CDR3 is built from 18 residues. Unmatched junction bases numbered 18, after V lost 4 bases and J lost 3 bases.

J is TRBJ2-1 and V is TRBV7-7; TRBD2 matches 7 bases. The J segment lost 9 bases and the V segment lost 4 bases, leaving 6 bases of the junction unmatched. CDR1 and CDR2 (germline): SSHAT, FNYEAQ (reference sequence). The CDR3 totals 13 residues. The CDR3 nucleotides are TGTGCCAGCAGCTCGACGGGGAGGGGTGAGCAGTTCTTC. Its translation: CASSSTGRGEQFF.

This clone was picked up a small number of times. Other nucleotide sequences from this sample produce the same CDR3. The genes are TRBV6-5 and TRBJ2-7; TRBD1 might be the D (6 bases). The CDR3 has 13 residues. Trimming pared 2 bases from V and 3 bases from J, leaving 8 bases between. CDR1 is MNHEY and CDR2 is SVGAGI in the germline V gene. The CDR3 sequence: CASSYGGSYEQYF. CDR3 in DNA: TGTGCCAGCAGTTACGGGGGCAGCTACGAGCAGTACTTC.

The chain joins TRBV5-5 to TRBJ1-5; unclear D gene. Germline CDR1 reads SGHKS; CDR2 reads YYEKEE (reference sequence). Trimming stripped 3 bases from V and 6 bases from J, with 13 bases between. This CDR3 has 14 amino acids. CDR3 residues: CASSYWEVSQPQHF. CDR3 nucleotide sequence: TGTGCCAGCAGCTATTGGGAAGTAAGTCAGCCCCAGCATTTT.

A single count supports this clone. This chain links TRBV6-1 with TRBJ1-2, with 7 bases matching TRBD1. After removal of 6 bases from V and 4 bases from J, the junction contained 11 bases not matched to a gene. This CDR3 has 15 amino acids. Looked up from germline, CDR1 is MNHNS and CDR2 is SASEGT. CDR3 DNA: TGTGCCAGCAGCCAATACGGGACAGTTCCCTATGGCTACACCTTC. This gives the protein CASSQYGTVPYGYTF.

The chain couples TRBV19 to TRBJ1-5; unclear D gene. Per germline, CDR1 LNHDA and CDR2 SQIVND (reference sequence). The CDR3 length is 14 residues. Trimming removed 1 base from V and 7 bases from J, with 11 bases in between. In DNA, the CDR3 is TGTGCCAGTAGTATAGGGTGGGGATTGCAGCCCCAGCATTTT. As protein: CASSIGWGLQPQHF. Looking up the rest from reference TRBV19 and TRBJ1-5 gives the full variable domain: DGGITQSPKYLFRKEGQNVTLSCEQNLNHDAMYWYRQDPGQGLRLIYYSQIVNDFQKGDIAEGYSVSREKKESFPLTVTSAQKNPTAFYLCASSIGWGLQPQHFGDGTRLSIL.

This clone showed up just a few times. The gene calls are TRBV6-4 and TRBJ2-1; 12 bases agree with TRBD2. Losses at the gene ends were 0 bases for V and 6 bases for J; bases not matched to a gene: 0. The CDR3 extends over 15 amino acids. Germline values: CDR1 MRHNA, CDR2 SNTAGT. The CDR3 sequence: CASSDSTSGSNEQFF. The CDR3 DNA reads TGTGCCAGCAGTGACTCGACTAGCGGGAGCAATGAGCAGTTCTTC.

The chain couples TRBV5-1 to TRBJ2-7, with 13 positions matching TRBD2. The trim removed 4 bases at V and 3 bases at J, leaving 7 bases unmatched. Germline-derived CDR1 and CDR2 are SGHRS and YFSETQ. The CDR3 spans 16 residues. The CDR3: CASSLGTSGDIYEQYF. As DNA, the CDR3 is TGCGCCAGCAGCCTAGGGACTAGCGGGGACATCTACGAGCAGTACTTC.

The genes are TRBV7-3 and TRBJ1-1; D not certain. The CDR3 has 13 amino acids. Germline V gives CDR1 SGHTA, CDR2 FQGTGA. The V end was cut by 2 bases, the J end by 1 base, with 5 bases between. CDR3 sequence (DNA): TGTGCCAGCAGCTTATGGGGGAACACTGAAGCTTTCTTT. This encodes CASSLWGNTEAFF.

The V and J genes are TRBV5-4 and TRBJ2-7; TRBD1 might be the D (5 bases). The CDR3 extends over 17 amino acids. V lost 3 bases and J 2 bases, leaving 21 bases between the germline ends. The germline V gene has CDR1 SGHNT and CDR2 YYREEE (reference sequence). DNA of the CDR3: TGTGCCAGCAGCTCGGATAAAGGGGATACGTTGGCCTACGAGCAGTACTTC. Amino acids: CASSSDKGDTLAYEQYF.

The chain employs TRBV7-6 and TRBJ1-6; D is unclear. The CDR3 spans 15 residues. Germline lookup yields CDR1 SGHVS and CDR2 FNYEAQ. Trimming took off 4 bases at V and 7 bases at J, with 14 bases between the two ends. The DNA for the CDR3 is TGTGCCAGCAGCTCATACGGCCCGGGGAATTCACCCCTCCACTTT. Protein product: CASSSYGPGNSPLHF.

To note about this clone: The junction differs from germline at one of its ends, possibly a read error. V gene TRBV7-7 combines with J gene TRBJ2-1, with D tentatively TRBD2 (5 bases). CDR1 and CDR2 from the germline V gene are SSHAT and FNYEAQ (reference sequence). The length of the CDR3 is 15 residues. As DNA, the CDR3 is TGTGCTAGCAGCTTGGACTTAGGAGATGGGAATGAGCAGTTCTTC. This codes for CASSLDLGDGNEQFF.

The genes are TRBV5-1 and TRBJ2-2, with D maybe TRBD2 (6 bases). Germline lookup yields CDR1 SGHRS and CDR2 YFSETQ. The CDR3 length is 17 residues. V lost 0 bases and J 6 bases, leaving 18 bases between the germline ends. The CDR3 reads CASSLASFVGGAGELFF. Here the CDR3 DNA reads TGCGCCAGCAGCTTGGCCAGTTTCGTAGGAGGGGCCGGGGAGCTGTTTTTT.

This clone was picked up a small number of times. The chain links TRBV7-9 to TRBJ1-4, with 8 positions matching TRBD1. CDR3 size: 15 residues. V dropped 4 bases and J dropped 4; count of bases not matched to a gene: 5. The germline V gene has CDR1 SEHNR and CDR2 FQNEAQ (reference sequence). CDR3 sequence (DNA): TGTGCCAGCAGCTCGACAGGGGCGGATAATGAAAAACTGTTTTTT. It translates to CASSSTGADNEKLFF.

This clone came up a few times. J is TRBJ2-5 and V is TRBV10-2; 9 bases agree with TRBD2. The DNA end is a closer match to TRBJ2-7, so the J assignment may be wrong. CDR1 WSHSY and CDR2 SAAADI come from the germline V gene. The CDR3 is 14 residues long. Written as DNA, the CDR3 is TGCGCCAGCAGTGAGGGACTAGCGCCCTTCGAGCAGTACTTC. Amino acid sequence: CASSEGLAPFEQYF.

The gene calls are TRBV11-2 and TRBJ1-4, with a weak D call TRBD1 (6 bases). In germline, CDR1 is SGHAT, CDR2 FQNNGV. Between the trimmed V and J ends, which lost 7 bases and 8 bases, there was a span of 20 bases. This CDR3 comprises 15 residues. CDR3 DNA: TGTGCCAGCACCCGAGGGGGATACAGCACCGAAAAACTGTTTTTT. Protein product: CASTRGGYSTEKLFF.

CDR3: CASSLGTDRSYEQYF. Here the CDR3 DNA reads TGTGCCAGCAGCTTAGGTACAGATAGGTCCTACGAGCAGTACTTC. This chain connects TRBV7-6 to TRBJ2-7; D not certain. This CDR3 has 15 residues. From germline, CDR1 is SGHVS and CDR2 FNYEAQ. The V gene lost 1 base and the J gene lost 1 base, with 11 bases spanning the gap.

The gene calls are TRBV6-1 and TRBJ2-1; 13 bases align to TRBD2. The CDR3 runs to 11 residues. Per the germline V gene, CDR1 is MNHNS and CDR2 is SASEGT. J lost 10 bases, V lost 9 bases, and 0 bases had no gene match. DNA of the CDR3: TGTGCCAGGGGACTAGCGGGGGAGCAGTTCTTC. This translates into CARGLAGEQFF.